The rows below give T cell receptor beta chains drawn from one sample of a study of brain T cells in children with intractable seizures. This table comes from immunoSEQ multiplex PCR, and its TCRdb copy is limited to in-frame clones, with some not included. The table lists hundreds of thousands of clones, roughly 93% of them singletons. The sample consisted of peripheral blood, taken roughly 5 months after surgery. The receptors were sampled from a boy in the first two years of life with tuberous sclerosis and intractable seizures. CDR3s include the opening cysteine and the closing phenylalanine or tryptophan. Each record gives: CDR3 DNA, CDR3 protein, clone size, D gene, J gene, V gene. D genes are given only for firm matches. Where a row states a size, it is once, few, many or the class of an expanded clone; other rows omit it.

CDR3nt: TGCGCCAGCAAGGGACTAGCCATCCTTCATGAGCAGTTCTTC; CDR3aa: CASKGLAILHEQFF; abundance: NA; d_gene: TRBD2; j_gene: TRBJ2-1; v_gene: TRBV4-1
CDR3nt: TGTGCCAGCAGCTTAGGCCGGACAGATTATGGCTACACCTTC; CDR3aa: CASSLGRTDYGYTF; abundance: NA; d_gene: NA; j_gene: TRBJ1-2; v_gene: TRBV7-9
CDR3nt: TGTGCCAGCTCACCAAGTGCAGGTTCCTACGAGCAGTACTTC; CDR3aa: CASSPSAGSYEQYF; abundance: NA; d_gene: NA; j_gene: TRBJ2-7; v_gene: TRBV18
CDR3nt: TGCGCCAGCAGCTCTTTCCCCGGGACCTATAATTCACCCCTCCACTTT; CDR3aa: CASSSFPGTYNSPLHF; abundance: once; d_gene: NA; j_gene: TRBJ1-6; v_gene: TRBV5-1
CDR3nt: TGTGCCAGCAGCTTGGGGACGAAATCCCGGGGAGGCTACACCTTC; CDR3aa: CASSLGTKSRGGYTF; abundance: NA; d_gene: NA; j_gene: TRBJ1-2; v_gene: TRBV5-6
CDR3nt: TGTGCCACCAGCCCCTTTTTACAGGGGCAGGGCACTGAAGCTTTCTTT; CDR3aa: CATSPFLQGQGTEAFF; abundance: NA; d_gene: TRBD1; j_gene: TRBJ1-1; v_gene: TRBV15
CDR3nt: TGTGCCAGCAGCTTGGGGGATAGCTCCTACGAGCAGTACTTC; CDR3aa: CASSLGDSSYEQYF; abundance: NA; d_gene: NA; j_gene: TRBJ2-7; v_gene: TRBV5-6
CDR3nt: TGTGCCAGCAGCGCCGTACCGGGACTAGAATACGAGCAGTACTTC; CDR3aa: CASSAVPGLEYEQYF; abundance: NA; d_gene: TRBD2; j_gene: TRBJ2-7; v_gene: TRBV9
CDR3nt: TGTGCCAGCAGTTTGAGGGAAACTGAAGCTTTCTTT; CDR3aa: CASSLRETEAFF; abundance: NA; d_gene: NA; j_gene: TRBJ1-1; v_gene: TRBV6-5
CDR3nt: TGTGCCACGACCCCGTTTGGGAGCGGGGGGGTCGATGAGCAGTTCTTC; CDR3aa: CATTPFGSGGVDEQFF; abundance: NA; d_gene: TRBD2; j_gene: TRBJ2-1; v_gene: TRBV10-3
CDR3nt: TGTGCCAGCAGTCCGACCCAGGGGGCCCAAGCCAAAAACATTCAGTACTTC; CDR3aa: CASSPTQGAQAKNIQYF; abundance: NA; d_gene: TRBD1; j_gene: TRBJ2-4; v_gene: TRBV6-6
CDR3nt: TGTGCCAGCATCAACGGAGGGGGATCCGGCGGTTTCTTT; CDR3aa: CASINGGGSGGFF; abundance: NA; d_gene: NA; j_gene: TRBJ1-1; v_gene: TRBV28
CDR3nt: TGTGCCAGCAGCCACAGGGACAGGGCGAGCACAGATACGCAGTATTTT; CDR3aa: CASSHRDRASTDTQYF; abundance: NA; d_gene: TRBD1; j_gene: TRBJ2-3; v_gene: TRBV7-9
CDR3nt: TGTGCCAGCAGTTCGGGACAGTTGAGAGCTTTCTTT; CDR3aa: CASSSGQLRAFF; abundance: NA; d_gene: TRBD1; j_gene: TRBJ1-1; v_gene: TRBV2
CDR3nt: TGTGCCAGCAGCGCAGATAGAGGACAGTATAACTATGGCTACACCTTC; CDR3aa: CASSADRGQYNYGYTF; abundance: NA; d_gene: NA; j_gene: TRBJ1-2; v_gene: TRBV9
CDR3nt: TGTGCCAGCAGCAACCGAGTGACTAGGCTGGAAGAGCAGTACTTC; CDR3aa: CASSNRVTRLEEQYF; abundance: NA; d_gene: NA; j_gene: TRBJ2-7; v_gene: TRBV21-1
CDR3nt: TGTGCCAGCAGCGTTGGGTCAGGGGACTATGGCTACACCTTC; CDR3aa: CASSVGSGDYGYTF; abundance: once; d_gene: NA; j_gene: TRBJ1-2; v_gene: TRBV9
CDR3nt: TGTGCCAGCAGCCCATCCGGGCCCTTCACAGATACGCAGTATTTT; CDR3aa: CASSPSGPFTDTQYF; abundance: NA; d_gene: NA; j_gene: TRBJ2-3; v_gene: TRBV7-3
CDR3nt: TGTGCCAGCAGTTTCACGTACCAAGAGACCCAGTACTTC; CDR3aa: CASSFTYQETQYF; abundance: NA; d_gene: NA; j_gene: TRBJ2-5; v_gene: TRBV12-3/TRBV12-4
CDR3nt: TGTGCCAGCAGCTTAGGGGGCGGGGCGGCAGCCTACGAGCAGTACTTC; CDR3aa: CASSLGGGAAAYEQYF; abundance: few; d_gene: NA; j_gene: TRBJ2-7; v_gene: TRBV7-6
CDR3nt: TGTGCCAGCAGTGAGCCAGGGTCGTGGGTAACTAATGAAAAACTGTTTTTT; CDR3aa: CASSEPGSWVTNEKLFF; abundance: once; d_gene: NA; j_gene: TRBJ1-4; v_gene: TRBV6-1
CDR3nt: TGCAGCGTTTCAATACTTCAGAGAGTGTACGAGCAGTACTTC; CDR3aa: CSVSILQRVYEQYF; abundance: NA; d_gene: NA; j_gene: TRBJ2-7; v_gene: TRBV29-1
CDR3nt: TGTGCCAGCAGTCCCACAGGGTACGAGTTCACTGAAGCTTTCTTT; CDR3aa: CASSPTGYEFTEAFF; abundance: NA; d_gene: NA; j_gene: TRBJ1-1; v_gene: TRBV27
CDR3nt: TGTGCCAGCAGAGGGACAGGGATTAATGAAAAACTGTTTTTT; CDR3aa: CASRGTGINEKLFF; abundance: NA; d_gene: TRBD1; j_gene: TRBJ1-4; v_gene: TRBV2
CDR3nt: TGTGCCAGCAGTTTTCTGGACCGGACAGGGGAAAATGGCTACACCTTC; CDR3aa: CASSFLDRTGENGYTF; abundance: NA; d_gene: TRBD1; j_gene: TRBJ1-2; v_gene: TRBV28
CDR3nt: TGTGCCAGCTCACCAAGCGGGCTAGCCTACAATGAGCAGTTCTTC; CDR3aa: CASSPSGLAYNEQFF; abundance: NA; d_gene: NA; j_gene: TRBJ2-1; v_gene: TRBV18
CDR3nt: TGCGCCAGCAGCCTCCAACCCGGGACACATGAGCAGTTCTTC; CDR3aa: CASSLQPGTHEQFF; abundance: NA; d_gene: NA; j_gene: TRBJ2-1; v_gene: TRBV5-1
CDR3nt: TGTGCCAGCAGCTTAGATCCCGCGAGACCAGTGTGGGAGCAGTACTTC; CDR3aa: CASSLDPARPVWEQYF; abundance: NA; d_gene: NA; j_gene: TRBJ2-7; v_gene: TRBV11-3
CDR3nt: TGTGCCACCAGCAGAGATCCCGGATTATGGGCAAACACCATATATTTT; CDR3aa: CATSRDPGLWANTIYF; abundance: few; d_gene: NA; j_gene: TRBJ1-3; v_gene: TRBV15
CDR3nt: TGTGCCAGCAGCTCCCGAACGGGGGGAGGCTCCTACGAGCAGTACTTC; CDR3aa: CASSSRTGGGSYEQYF; abundance: NA; d_gene: TRBD2; j_gene: TRBJ2-7; v_gene: TRBV11-1
CDR3nt: TGTGCCAGCGTGCCCTCGGGACTAGCTAATGAGCAGTTCTTC; CDR3aa: CASVPSGLANEQFF; abundance: NA; d_gene: TRBD2; j_gene: TRBJ2-1; v_gene: TRBV11-2
CDR3nt: TGTGCCATCAGTGAAGAGGGAGTTAGCAATCAGCCCCAGCATTTT; CDR3aa: CAISEEGVSNQPQHF; abundance: NA; d_gene: NA; j_gene: TRBJ1-5; v_gene: TRBV10-3
CDR3nt: TGTGCCAGCAGCCAAACCTCAGGGGGCGGGGAGACCCAGTACTTC; CDR3aa: CASSQTSGGGETQYF; abundance: NA; d_gene: TRBD1; j_gene: TRBJ2-5; v_gene: TRBV14
CDR3nt: TGCAGTGCTAGTCCCCTAGCGGGAGGGAGGTCCTACAATGAGCAGTTCTTC; CDR3aa: CSASPLAGGRSYNEQFF; abundance: NA; d_gene: TRBD2; j_gene: TRBJ2-1; v_gene: TRBV20-1
CDR3nt: TGTGCCAGCAGTCAAAGGGCTTTGGCCGTGTACCAAGAGACCCAGTACTTC; CDR3aa: CASSQRALAVYQETQYF; abundance: NA; d_gene: NA; j_gene: TRBJ2-5; v_gene: TRBV27
CDR3nt: TGTGCCAGCAGCGTCGGGACAGGGTATAATTCACCCCTCCACTTT; CDR3aa: CASSVGTGYNSPLHF; abundance: NA; d_gene: TRBD1; j_gene: TRBJ1-6; v_gene: TRBV9
CDR3nt: TGTGCCAGCAGCTTCACGGGGGACCAAGAGACCCAGTACTTC; CDR3aa: CASSFTGDQETQYF; abundance: NA; d_gene: NA; j_gene: TRBJ2-5; v_gene: TRBV7-3
CDR3nt: TGTGCCAGCAGCGACAGGGGGCAGGACTTTGGCTACACCTTC; CDR3aa: CASSDRGQDFGYTF; abundance: NA; d_gene: TRBD1; j_gene: TRBJ1-2; v_gene: TRBV5-4
CDR3nt: TGTGCCAGCAGCCGACCCGGGTCCTGGTACTATGGCTACACCTTC; CDR3aa: CASSRPGSWYYGYTF; abundance: NA; d_gene: NA; j_gene: TRBJ1-2; v_gene: TRBV14
CDR3nt: TGTGCCAGCAGAAACCGGGGACCGAACACTGAAGCTTTCTTT; CDR3aa: CASRNRGPNTEAFF; abundance: NA; d_gene: NA; j_gene: TRBJ1-1; v_gene: TRBV6-5
CDR3nt: TGTGCCACCAGTGATTTGCGGGGAGATACGCAGTATTTT; CDR3aa: CATSDLRGDTQYF; abundance: NA; d_gene: NA; j_gene: TRBJ2-3; v_gene: TRBV24-1
CDR3nt: TGCAGCGTTGCTGGGGGGGTCAATCAGCCCCAGCATTTT; CDR3aa: CSVAGGVNQPQHF; abundance: once; d_gene: NA; j_gene: TRBJ1-5; v_gene: TRBV29-1
CDR3nt: TGTGCCTGGAGTGGAGACGTGAACACTGAAGCTTTCTTT; CDR3aa: CAWSGDVNTEAFF; abundance: NA; d_gene: NA; j_gene: TRBJ1-1; v_gene: TRBV30
CDR3nt: TGTGCCACCGGCGGGACAGCCTATAATTCACCCCTCCACTTT; CDR3aa: CATGGTAYNSPLHF; abundance: NA; d_gene: TRBD1; j_gene: TRBJ1-6; v_gene: TRBV2
CDR3nt: TGCAGTGCTAGTCGGAGGGATACGCAGTATTTT; CDR3aa: CSASRRDTQYF; abundance: NA; d_gene: NA; j_gene: TRBJ2-3; v_gene: TRBV20-1
CDR3nt: TGCAGCGTGAACCTTGGCTACACCTTC; CDR3aa: CSVNLGYTF; abundance: NA; d_gene: NA; j_gene: TRBJ1-2; v_gene: TRBV29-1
CDR3nt: TGTGCCAGCAGCCCGGGCGACGTGGTATCGGGTAGAGAGACCCAGTACTTC; CDR3aa: CASSPGDVVSGRETQYF; abundance: NA; d_gene: NA; j_gene: TRBJ2-5; v_gene: TRBV7-9
CDR3nt: TGTGCCACCAGTGATAGCGACAGGCTCCAAGAGACCCAGTACTTC; CDR3aa: CATSDSDRLQETQYF; abundance: NA; d_gene: NA; j_gene: TRBJ2-5; v_gene: TRBV24-1
CDR3nt: TGCGCCAGCGAGGGCCACACCGGGGAGCTGTTTTTT; CDR3aa: CASEGHTGELFF; abundance: NA; d_gene: NA; j_gene: TRBJ2-2; v_gene: TRBV5-1
CDR3nt: TGCAGCGCTAGGACAGGGGGGATCAATCAGCCCCAGCATTTT; CDR3aa: CSARTGGINQPQHF; abundance: NA; d_gene: TRBD1; j_gene: TRBJ1-5; v_gene: TRBV29-1
CDR3nt: TGTGCCAGCAGCATATTGACAGTAATGAACACTGAAGCTTTCTTT; CDR3aa: CASSILTVMNTEAFF; abundance: NA; d_gene: NA; j_gene: TRBJ1-1; v_gene: TRBV5-5
CDR3nt: TGTGCCACCAGCAGAGCCCTTACCTCTGGAAACACCATATATTTT; CDR3aa: CATSRALTSGNTIYF; abundance: NA; d_gene: NA; j_gene: TRBJ1-3; v_gene: TRBV15
CDR3nt: TGTGCCAGCTCATACCGGGACACATACGAGCAGTACTTC; CDR3aa: CASSYRDTYEQYF; abundance: NA; d_gene: NA; j_gene: TRBJ2-7; v_gene: TRBV19